Sequencing of this T cell receptor beta chain was carried out in a study of T cell changes during pregnancy in multiple sclerosis. Data came from immunoSEQ multiplex PCR; TCRdb stores just in-frame clones and leaves some out. The sample lists over 30,000 clones, 92% occurring once. CDR1 ENHRY and CDR2 SYGVKD come from the germline V gene. CDR3 length equals 15 residues. The ends lost 6 bases at V and 3 bases at J; junction bases unmatched: 7. J is TRBJ2-5 and V is TRBV10-3; 10 bases map to TRBD2. The starting material was CD4+ T cells from peripheral blood mononuclear cells, obtained in the third trimester of pregnancy. The clonotype was recovered from a female donor with multiple sclerosis, enrolled in a pregnancy study. CDR3 sequence: CAIRGASGSEETQYF. The CDR3 DNA is TGTGCCATCAGGGGGGCTAGCGGGAGTGAAGAGACCCAGTACTTC.